Listed here is a single T cell receptor (beta chain). What it binds is unknown. Profiled with immunoSEQ multiplex PCR; TCRdb holds only in-frame clones, not every one. The repertoire holds 90,000 to 150,000 clones, 75% to 90% seen once, with around 0.55% in the top ten. This sample stems from a study of OX40 agonist ivuxolimab in advanced cancers. Overall study: Three patients had partial responses: one hepatocellular carcinoma, two cutaneous melanoma.

Looked up from germline, CDR1 is SGHAT and CDR2 is FQNNGV. The CDR3 extends over 16 amino acids. Trimming left V 1 base short and J 3 bases short, with 16 bases between. General study findings and limits: Patients with a partial response at 0.1-3.0 mg/kg had among the lowest clonal expansion.

The starting material was CD4+ or CD8+ T cells sorted from blood, obtained in a trial of the OX40 agonist ivuxolimab. This clonotype was sampled from an adult with an advanced solid tumor such as melanoma, head and neck, liver or kidney cancer. The V gene is TRBV11-2, the J gene TRBJ2-7; no firm D call. CDR3 sequence reads: CASSLAFGSGNYEQYF. The DNA of the CDR3 is TGTGCCAGCAGCTTAGCGTTCGGCAGTGGTAACTACGAGCAGTACTTC.